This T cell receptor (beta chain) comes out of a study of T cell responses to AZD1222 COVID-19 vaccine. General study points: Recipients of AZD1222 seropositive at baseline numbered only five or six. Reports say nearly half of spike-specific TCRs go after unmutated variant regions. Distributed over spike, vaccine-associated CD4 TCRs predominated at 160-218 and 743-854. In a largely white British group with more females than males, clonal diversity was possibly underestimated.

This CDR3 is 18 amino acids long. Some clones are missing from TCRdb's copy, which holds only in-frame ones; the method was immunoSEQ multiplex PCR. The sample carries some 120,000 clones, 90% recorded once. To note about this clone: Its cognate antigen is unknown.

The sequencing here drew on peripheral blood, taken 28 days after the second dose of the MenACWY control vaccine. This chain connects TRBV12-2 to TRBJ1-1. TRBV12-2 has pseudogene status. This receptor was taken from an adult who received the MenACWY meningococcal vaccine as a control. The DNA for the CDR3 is TGTGCAAGTCGCTTAGTTGGAGGAGATGAGTGGGAATGCACTGAAGCTTTCTTT. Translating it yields CASRLVGGDEWECTEAFF.